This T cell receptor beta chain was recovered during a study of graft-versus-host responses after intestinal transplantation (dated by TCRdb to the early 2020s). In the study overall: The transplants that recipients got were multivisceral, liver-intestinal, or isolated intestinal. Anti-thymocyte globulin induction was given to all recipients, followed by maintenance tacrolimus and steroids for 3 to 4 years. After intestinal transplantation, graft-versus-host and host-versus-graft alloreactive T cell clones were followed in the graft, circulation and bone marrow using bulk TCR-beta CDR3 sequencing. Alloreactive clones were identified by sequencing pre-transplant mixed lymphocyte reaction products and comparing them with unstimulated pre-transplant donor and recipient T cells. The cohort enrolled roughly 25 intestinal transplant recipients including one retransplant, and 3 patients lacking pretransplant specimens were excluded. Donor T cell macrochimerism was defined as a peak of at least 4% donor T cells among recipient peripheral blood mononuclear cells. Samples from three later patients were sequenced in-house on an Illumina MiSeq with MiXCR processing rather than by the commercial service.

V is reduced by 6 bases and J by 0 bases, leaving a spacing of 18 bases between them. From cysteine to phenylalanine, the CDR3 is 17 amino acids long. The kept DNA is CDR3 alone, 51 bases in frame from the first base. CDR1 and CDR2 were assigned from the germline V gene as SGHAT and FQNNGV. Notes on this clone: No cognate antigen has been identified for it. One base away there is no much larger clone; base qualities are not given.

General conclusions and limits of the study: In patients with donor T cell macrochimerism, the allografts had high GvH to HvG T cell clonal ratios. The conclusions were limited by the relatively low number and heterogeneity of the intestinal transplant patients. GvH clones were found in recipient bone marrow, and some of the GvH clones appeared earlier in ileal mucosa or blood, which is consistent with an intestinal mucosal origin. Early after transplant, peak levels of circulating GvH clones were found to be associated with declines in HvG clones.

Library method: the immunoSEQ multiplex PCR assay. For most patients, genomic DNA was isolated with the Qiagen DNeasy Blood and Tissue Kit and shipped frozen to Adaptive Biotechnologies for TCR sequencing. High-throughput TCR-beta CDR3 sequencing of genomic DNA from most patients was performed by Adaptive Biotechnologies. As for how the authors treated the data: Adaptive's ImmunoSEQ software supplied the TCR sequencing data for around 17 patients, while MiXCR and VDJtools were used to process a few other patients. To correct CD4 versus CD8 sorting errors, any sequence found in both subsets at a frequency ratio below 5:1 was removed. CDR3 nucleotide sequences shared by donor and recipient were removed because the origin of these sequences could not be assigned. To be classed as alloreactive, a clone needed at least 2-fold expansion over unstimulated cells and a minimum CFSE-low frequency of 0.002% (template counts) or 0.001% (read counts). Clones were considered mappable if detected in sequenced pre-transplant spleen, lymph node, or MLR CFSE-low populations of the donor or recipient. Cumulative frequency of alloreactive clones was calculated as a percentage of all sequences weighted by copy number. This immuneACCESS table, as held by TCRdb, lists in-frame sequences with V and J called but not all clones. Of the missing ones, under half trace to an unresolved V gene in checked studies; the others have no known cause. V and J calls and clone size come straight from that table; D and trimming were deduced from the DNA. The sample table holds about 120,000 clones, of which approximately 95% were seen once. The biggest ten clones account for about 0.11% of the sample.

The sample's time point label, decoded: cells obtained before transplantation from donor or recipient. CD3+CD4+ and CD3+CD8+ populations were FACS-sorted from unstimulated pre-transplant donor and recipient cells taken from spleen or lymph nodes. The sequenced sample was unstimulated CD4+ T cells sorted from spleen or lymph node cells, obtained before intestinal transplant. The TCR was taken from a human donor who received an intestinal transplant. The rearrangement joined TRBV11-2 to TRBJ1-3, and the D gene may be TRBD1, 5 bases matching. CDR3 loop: CASSGAGPTISGNTIYF. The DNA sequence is TGTGCCAGCAGTGGGGCAGGGCCGACGATCTCTGGAAACACCATATATTTT.